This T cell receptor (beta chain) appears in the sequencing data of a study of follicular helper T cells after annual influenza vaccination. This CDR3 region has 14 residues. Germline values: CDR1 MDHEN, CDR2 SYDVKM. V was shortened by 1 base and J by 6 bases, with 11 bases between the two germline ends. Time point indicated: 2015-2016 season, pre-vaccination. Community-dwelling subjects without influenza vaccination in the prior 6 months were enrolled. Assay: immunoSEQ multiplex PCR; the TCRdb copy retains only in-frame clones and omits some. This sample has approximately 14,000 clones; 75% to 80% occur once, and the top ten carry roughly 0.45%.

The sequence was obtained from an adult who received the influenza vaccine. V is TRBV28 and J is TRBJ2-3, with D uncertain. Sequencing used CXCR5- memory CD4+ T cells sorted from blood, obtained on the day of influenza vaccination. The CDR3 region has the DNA TGTGCCAGCAGTTTATCCCCACCCTCCGATACGCAGTATTTT. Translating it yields CASSLSPPSDTQYF.